Listed below are T cell receptor beta chains from one sample, sequenced in a study of identical twins. Each CDR3 protein is one row after TCRdb ran MiXCR on the 5' RACE reads. The profile shows some 320,000 distinct CDR3 sequences, 12% of them singletons. The same specimen was also included in a second study, on yellow fever vaccine responses in identical twins.

The sequenced sample was CD8+ T cells sorted from blood. The receptors shown here come from a woman in her late teens or twenties in good health. Each CDR3 is given with its conserved first and last residue. D genes are given only for firm matches. The size entry is marked missing in some rows and otherwise reads once, few, many or a size class.

j_call: TRBJ2-7; d_call: -; clone_size: few; v_call: TRBV9; cdr3_nt: TGTGCCAGCAGCGTAGAAGGGGGGCTCTACGAGCAGTACTTC; cdr3_aa: CASSVEGGLYEQYF
j_call: TRBJ1-1; d_call: -; clone_size: -; v_call: TRBV7-9; cdr3_nt: TGTGCCAGCAGCCCAATAGGGGGGCGGGACACTGAAGCTTTCTTT; cdr3_aa: CASSPIGGRDTEAFF
j_call: TRBJ1-5; d_call: -; clone_size: few; v_call: TRBV7-2; cdr3_nt: TGTGCCAGCAGCTATGGACTGGAAAATCAGCCCCAGCATTTT; cdr3_aa: CASSYGLENQPQHF
j_call: TRBJ2-3; d_call: TRBD1; clone_size: few; v_call: TRBV4-1; cdr3_nt: TGCGCCAGCAGCCAAGTTGCAGGGGGATCAGATACGCAGTATTTT; cdr3_aa: CASSQVAGGSDTQYF
j_call: TRBJ2-3; d_call: -; clone_size: few; v_call: TRBV25-1; cdr3_nt: TGTGCCAGCAGTGCTCATGGGGAGACAGATACGCAGTATTTT; cdr3_aa: CASSAHGETDTQYF
j_call: TRBJ1-1; d_call: -; clone_size: few; v_call: TRBV19; cdr3_nt: TGTGCCAGTAAGACCTACACTGAAGCTTTCTTT; cdr3_aa: CASKTYTEAFF
j_call: TRBJ2-7; d_call: -; clone_size: many; v_call: TRBV12-3/TRBV12-4; cdr3_nt: TGTGCCAGCAGTCCCATGGGCCTTTCCTACGAGCAGTACTTC; cdr3_aa: CASSPMGLSYEQYF
j_call: TRBJ2-7; d_call: -; clone_size: -; v_call: TRBV12-3/TRBV12-4; cdr3_nt: TGTGCCAGCAGTTTATTGGTGACTAGTAACGAGCAGTACTTC; cdr3_aa: CASSLLVTSNEQYF
j_call: TRBJ1-1; d_call: -; clone_size: -; v_call: TRBV28; cdr3_nt: TGTGCCAGCAGTTTTACCAGGGGGAACACTGAAGCTTTCTTT; cdr3_aa: CASSFTRGNTEAFF
j_call: TRBJ2-1; d_call: -; clone_size: many; v_call: TRBV6-1; cdr3_nt: TGTGCCAGCAGTGGACCGGACTACTTCAATGAGCAGTTCTTC; cdr3_aa: CASSGPDYFNEQFF
j_call: TRBJ2-1; d_call: -; clone_size: few; v_call: TRBV20-1; cdr3_nt: TGCAGTGGGTTTTCGGGACCCTACAATGAGCAGTTCTTC; cdr3_aa: CSGFSGPYNEQFF
j_call: TRBJ1-4; d_call: -; clone_size: few; v_call: TRBV6-1; cdr3_nt: TGTGCCAGCAGTGAAGTCAAAGAGTCCCTCTTTAATGAAAAACTGTTTTTT; cdr3_aa: CASSEVKESLFNEKLFF
j_call: TRBJ2-1; d_call: TRBD2; clone_size: many; v_call: TRBV20-1; cdr3_nt: TGCAGTGCACCTGGACTAGCGGAGTACAATGAGCAGTTCTTC; cdr3_aa: CSAPGLAEYNEQFF
j_call: TRBJ2-1; d_call: -; clone_size: -; v_call: TRBV7-7; cdr3_nt: TGTGCCAGCAGCTTAGTTATATACAATGAGCAGTTCTTC; cdr3_aa: CASSLVIYNEQFF
j_call: TRBJ2-1; d_call: TRBD1; clone_size: many; v_call: TRBV29-1; cdr3_nt: TGCAGCGTTGAGGGGACAGACTTGTACAATGAGCAGTTCTTC; cdr3_aa: CSVEGTDLYNEQFF
j_call: TRBJ2-7; d_call: TRBD2; clone_size: -; v_call: TRBV12-3/TRBV12-4; cdr3_nt: TGTGCCAGCAGTGGGGACTATACCTACGAGCAGTACTTC; cdr3_aa: CASSGDYTYEQYF
j_call: TRBJ2-1; d_call: TRBD2; clone_size: -; v_call: TRBV5-1; cdr3_nt: TGCGCCAGCAGCCCTGGGACTAGCGGAGAGGGGGAGCAGTTCTTC; cdr3_aa: CASSPGTSGEGEQFF
j_call: TRBJ2-1; d_call: TRBD2; clone_size: many; v_call: TRBV5-1; cdr3_nt: TGCGCCAGCAGAATGCGGGAGGAGGCCTACAATGAGCAGTTCTTC; cdr3_aa: CASRMREEAYNEQFF
j_call: TRBJ2-2; d_call: TRBD2; clone_size: -; v_call: TRBV20-1; cdr3_nt: TGCAGTGCTAGAGATCTGACTAGCGGGATTGCCGGGGAGCTGTTTTTT; cdr3_aa: CSARDLTSGIAGELFF
j_call: TRBJ2-2; d_call: -; clone_size: many; v_call: TRBV10-3; cdr3_nt: TGTGCCATCAGCCCGGGAGAATGGGACACCGGGGAGCTGTTTTTT; cdr3_aa: CAISPGEWDTGELFF
j_call: TRBJ2-1; d_call: -; clone_size: -; v_call: TRBV7-3; cdr3_nt: TGTGCCAGCAGCGCACGCGATTCAGGCCTTACGAATGAGCAGTTCTTC; cdr3_aa: CASSARDSGLTNEQFF
j_call: TRBJ2-1; d_call: -; clone_size: many; v_call: TRBV20-1; cdr3_nt: TGCAGTGCTAGAGAACCCAACGACAATGAGCAGTTCTTC; cdr3_aa: CSAREPNDNEQFF
j_call: TRBJ2-1; d_call: TRBD2; clone_size: many; v_call: TRBV5-1; cdr3_nt: TGCGCCAGCGGGGGGGAATGGAGCTCCTACAATGAGCAGTTCTTC; cdr3_aa: CASGGEWSSYNEQFF
j_call: TRBJ2-5; d_call: TRBD2; clone_size: many; v_call: TRBV4-1; cdr3_nt: TGCGCCAGCAGCCAAGCGCGGGGGTCGGGAGAGACCCAGTACTTC; cdr3_aa: CASSQARGSGETQYF
j_call: TRBJ2-5; d_call: -; clone_size: -; v_call: TRBV28; cdr3_nt: TGTGCCAGCAGTCCTCTCTCGGTAGGAACAGGAGGAGAGACCCAGTACTTC; cdr3_aa: CASSPLSVGTGGETQYF
j_call: TRBJ1-6; d_call: -; clone_size: -; v_call: TRBV21-1; cdr3_nt: TGTGCCAGCAGCCTCCGAAGCGGGGGCAACCGCCAAGTGGCCCTCCACTTT; cdr3_aa: CASSLRSGGNRQVALHF
j_call: TRBJ2-5; d_call: -; clone_size: -; v_call: TRBV7-9; cdr3_nt: TGTGCCAGCAGCTTAGTGGAGGAGGCAGGCCAAGAGACCCAGTACTTC; cdr3_aa: CASSLVEEAGQETQYF
j_call: TRBJ2-3; d_call: -; clone_size: -; v_call: TRBV5-5; cdr3_nt: TGTGCCAGCAGCCAGGGATACGCTAGCACAGATACGCAGTATTTT; cdr3_aa: CASSQGYASTDTQYF
j_call: TRBJ1-1; d_call: -; clone_size: few; v_call: TRBV9; cdr3_nt: TGTGCCAGCAGCGTCGGACAGCTGGGGACTGAAGCTTTCTTT; cdr3_aa: CASSVGQLGTEAFF
j_call: TRBJ1-3; d_call: TRBD1; clone_size: -; v_call: TRBV2; cdr3_nt: TGTGCCAGCAGTGACTTGGACAGGGTAGGCGGAAACACCATATATTTT; cdr3_aa: CASSDLDRVGGNTIYF
j_call: TRBJ1-2; d_call: -; clone_size: -; v_call: TRBV29-1; cdr3_nt: TGCAGCGTGATTTCAGGAACAATGCCTTTCTATGGCTACACCTTC; cdr3_aa: CSVISGTMPFYGYTF
j_call: TRBJ2-3; d_call: TRBD2; clone_size: -; v_call: TRBV6-5; cdr3_nt: TGTGCCAGCAGTTATCCGACTAGCGGGGGTGACACAGATACGCAGTATTTT; cdr3_aa: CASSYPTSGGDTDTQYF
j_call: TRBJ1-3; d_call: TRBD1; clone_size: -; v_call: TRBV20-1; cdr3_nt: TGCAGTGCTAGAGACGGGACAGGCTACTCTGGAAACACCATATATTTT; cdr3_aa: CSARDGTGYSGNTIYF
j_call: TRBJ2-1; d_call: -; clone_size: -; v_call: TRBV7-9; cdr3_nt: TGTGCCAGCAGCTTAGGGGTACAGGGCAGCTCCTACAATGAGCAGTTCTTC; cdr3_aa: CASSLGVQGSSYNEQFF
j_call: TRBJ1-1; d_call: -; clone_size: many; v_call: TRBV3-1; cdr3_nt: TGTGCCAGCAGCGCGCGACAGGCCCGGAACACTGAAGCTTTCTTT; cdr3_aa: CASSARQARNTEAFF
j_call: TRBJ1-1; d_call: -; clone_size: few; v_call: TRBV27; cdr3_nt: TGTGCCAGCAGTTGGTCACTGGGGAACACTGAAGCTTTCTTT; cdr3_aa: CASSWSLGNTEAFF
j_call: TRBJ2-5; d_call: TRBD1; clone_size: -; v_call: TRBV7-9; cdr3_nt: TGTGCCAGCAGCTTAGTCGGGACAGGGTTCCAAGAGACCCAGTACTTC; cdr3_aa: CASSLVGTGFQETQYF
j_call: TRBJ2-3; d_call: -; clone_size: -; v_call: TRBV5-5; cdr3_nt: TGTGCCAGCAGCTTTCCGGGGCGCGGGGGCACAGATACGCAGTATTTT; cdr3_aa: CASSFPGRGGTDTQYF
j_call: TRBJ2-6; d_call: -; clone_size: many; v_call: TRBV28; cdr3_nt: TGTGCCAGCAGTTTAGATAGCTCTGGGGCCAACGTCCTGACTTTC; cdr3_aa: CASSLDSSGANVLTF
j_call: TRBJ2-3; d_call: -; clone_size: few; v_call: TRBV20-1; cdr3_nt: TGCAGTGCTAGTCGTTCCGCAGATACGCAGTATTTT; cdr3_aa: CSASRSADTQYF
j_call: TRBJ2-1; d_call: TRBD2; clone_size: -; v_call: TRBV14; cdr3_nt: TGTGCCAGCAGCCAAGCTCGCGGGAGGGATCGGCAGTTCTTC; cdr3_aa: CASSQARGRDRQFF
j_call: TRBJ2-5; d_call: -; clone_size: -; v_call: TRBV12-3/TRBV12-4; cdr3_nt: TGTGCCAGCAGGGAACAGGGAACCGAGACCCAGTACTTC; cdr3_aa: CASREQGTETQYF
j_call: TRBJ2-1; d_call: -; clone_size: -; v_call: TRBV27; cdr3_nt: TGTGCCAGCAGCCTGTTGAATCAGGGGGGTGAGCAGTTCTTC; cdr3_aa: CASSLLNQGGEQFF
j_call: TRBJ2-4; d_call: -; clone_size: -; v_call: TRBV13; cdr3_nt: TGTGCCAGCAGCTTAGGACCGAGGGGGCGGGATGTCAAAAACATTCAGTACTTC; cdr3_aa: CASSLGPRGRDVKNIQYF
j_call: TRBJ2-7; d_call: -; clone_size: few; v_call: TRBV5-6; cdr3_nt: TGTGCCAGCAGCTTGGGTGGTCTTCTTTACTACGAGCAGTACTTC; cdr3_aa: CASSLGGLLYYEQYF
j_call: TRBJ2-1; d_call: -; clone_size: few; v_call: TRBV27; cdr3_nt: TGTGCCAGCCTAAAAGCGGGCCCCAATGAGCAGTTCTTC; cdr3_aa: CASLKAGPNEQFF
j_call: TRBJ2-1; d_call: -; clone_size: -; v_call: TRBV5-6; cdr3_nt: TGTGCCAGCAGCGGTGCCTATGACTTATTTCTCTTC; cdr3_aa: CASSGAYDLFLF
j_call: TRBJ2-1; d_call: -; clone_size: -; v_call: TRBV20-1; cdr3_nt: TGCAGTGCGAAGATCGGCACAGGGATCTCCTACAATGAGCAGTTCTTC; cdr3_aa: CSAKIGTGISYNEQFF
j_call: TRBJ2-7; d_call: -; clone_size: -; v_call: TRBV7-8; cdr3_nt: TGTGCCAGCAGCCCCAGCTGGGGGGACCAAGAGCAGTACTTC; cdr3_aa: CASSPSWGDQEQYF